This T cell receptor beta chain is drawn from a study of blood T cell repertoires in COVID-19. The wider study: PBMCs, B-cell-depleted T cells, or T cells provided the cDNA or gDNA that made up the material.

CDR3 length: 16 residues. Losses at the gene ends were 0 bases for V and 3 bases for J; bases not matched to a gene: 3. CDR1 and CDR2 from the germline V gene are MNHEY and SVGAGI. The protocol was immunoSEQ multiplex PCR, while the TCRdb copy is restricted to in-frame clones and leaves out a portion. In the table there are some 88,000 clones, over 80% of which are singletons. In the case of this clone: The same CDR3 arises from other DNA sequences in this sample as well.

The chain links TRBV6-5 to TRBJ2-3; TRBD2 aligns across 10 bases. The sample consisted of peripheral blood. This clonotype was sampled from a human donor with active COVID-19. The donor label of this sample is uncertain. The CDR3 protein is CASSYSSGGATDTQYF. The CDR3 DNA reads TGTGCCAGCAGTTACTCGAGCGGGGGGGCAACAGATACGCAGTATTTT.